The present entry profiles one T cell receptor (beta chain) with its context. The antigen remains undetermined. This sample stems from a study of blood T cells in healthy people across ages. CDR1 is SGHVS and CDR2 is FQNEAQ in the germline V gene. V lost 2 bases to trimming and J lost 8 bases; unmatched junction nucleotides: 17. The CDR3 has 18 amino acids. The donors, aged about 6 to 90, were healthy Caucasians from Russia. Every participating donor contributed about 10 milliliters of peripheral blood through a draw. Each sample yielded at least 6.5 million isolated PBMCs. Study conclusions and caveats: Fewer expanded clones and more diversity marked long-lived versus aged donors.

Sample-barcoded 5' priming and a J-beta primer mix drove a second PCR of roughly 7 to 11 cycles. TCRdb re-called the 5' RACE reads through MiXCR, storing one row per CDR3 protein. The data hold fewer than 1 million distinct CDR3 sequences, with around 45% observed a single time. This rearrangement joins TRBV7-8 to TRBJ2-1; 8 nucleotides match TRBD2. The clonotype was recovered from a man aged 60 to 69 in good health. Sequencing used blood. The chain's CDR3 is CASSLRPQSGGPWDEQFF. The CDR3 DNA is TGTGCCAGCAGCTTAAGGCCCCAAAGCGGGGGCCCCTGGGATGAGCAGTTCTTC.